This TCR beta chain was documented in a study of human T cells and chemical hapten exposure. On the study more broadly: TCR yields differed between samples (mainly from small differences in pooled library volume).

This clonotype was observed a few times. The antigen is not known. Time point here: healthy volunteer bleed at 2 weeks. Whole blood that had not been fractionated was the source of extracted total RNA. The CDR3 extends over 16 amino acids. Germline-derived CDR1 and CDR2 are LGHNA and YSLEER. V shed 0 bases, J shed 5 bases, and the junction held 8 bases outside the gene matches. Study-level findings and limits: DPC sensitization left the count of TCRs above 1 in 1000 unchanged.

Within the library, unique molecular identifiers were attached to each individual cDNA molecule. In the original analysis: Samples had a median of around 92,000 TCRs, ranging about 20,000 to 750,000. TCRdb processed the RACE reads anew with MiXCR; each CDR3 protein has one entry. The V and J calls shown here were made by TCRdb, not taken from the authors' results. The data hold about 130,000 distinct CDR3 sequences, with approximately 9.1% observed a single time. The chain uses TRBV4-3 and TRBJ1-2, with 8 bases identical to TRBD1. The sequenced material came from whole blood. The sequence was collected from a male donor in good health. Some clones in this sample may be carry-over from other donors' samples. CDR3 amino acids: CASSQEGGRGLYGYTF. CDR3 nucleotides: TGCGCCAGCAGCCAAGAAGGGGGCAGGGGGCTGTATGGCTACACCTTC.